The rows below give T cell receptor beta chains drawn from one sample of a study of regulatory T cells in long-lasting Graves disease. TCRdb re-called the multiplex PCR reads through MiXCR, storing one row per CDR3 protein. The repertoire holds around 240,000 distinct CDR3 sequences, with 15% to 20% as singletons. The same sample was also studied in work on T cells in Graves' hyperthyroidism and ophthalmopathy.

The sequences come from peripheral blood mononuclear cells (PBMCs), collected at new diagnosis, from a patient treated with antithyroid drugs. Receptor source: a woman aged 25-40 years with Graves disease. CDR3s include the opening cysteine and the closing phenylalanine or tryptophan. The order of the fields is CDR3 protein, CDR3 DNA, V gene, D gene, clone size, J gene. A D gene is named only where the DNA matches it firmly. The listing skips clone size in some rows; elsewhere it reads once, few, many or a size class.

CASSLGDSRGRYGYTF,TGTGCCAGCAGCTTAGGAGATAGCAGGGGGCGGTATGGCTACACCTTC,TRBV13,TRBD1,many,TRBJ1-2
CATNNRDSDEQFF,TGTGCCACCAACAACCGGGACAGCGATGAGCAGTTCTTC,TRBV15,TRBD1,many,TRBJ2-1
CASSLVAGTSETQYF,TGTGCCAGCAGCTTGGTAGCGGGCACGTCGGAGACCCAGTACTTC,TRBV11-2,TRBD2,NA,TRBJ2-5
CASSQDREGNTEAFF,TGCGCCAGCAGCCAAGACCGGGAGGGAAACACTGAAGCTTTCTTT,TRBV4-1,NA,few,TRBJ1-1
CASTGGSSPLHF,TGTGCCAGCACTGGGGGGAGTTCACCCCTCCACTTT,TRBV6-1,NA,many,TRBJ1-6
CASSGDPGQRFGYTF,TGTGCCAGCAGCGGAGACCCGGGACAGAGGTTTGGCTACACCTTC,TRBV5-4,TRBD1,NA,TRBJ1-2
CAWSRDGLAANTGELFF,TGTGCCTGGAGCCGGGACGGTCTTGCAGCGAACACCGGGGAGCTGTTTTTT,TRBV30,NA,NA,TRBJ2-2
CASSLWVAGDTGELFF,TGTGCCAGCAGCTTATGGGTAGCGGGGGACACCGGGGAGCTGTTTTTT,TRBV11-2,TRBD2,many,TRBJ2-2
CASSERTGNPYEQYF,TGTGCCAGCAGTGAACGGACAGGGAATCCCTACGAGCAGTACTTC,TRBV2,TRBD1,many,TRBJ2-7
CASSERPVNQPQHF,TGTGCCAGCAGTGAGAGGCCGGTGAATCAGCCCCAGCATTTT,TRBV6-1,NA,NA,TRBJ1-5
CATSEGGLQETQYF,TGTGCCACCAGTGAGGGGGGGCTCCAAGAGACCCAGTACTTC,TRBV24-1,NA,NA,TRBJ2-5
CASSVPGQETQYF,TGTGCCAGCAGCGTCCCGGGCCAAGAGACCCAGTACTTC,TRBV11-2,NA,NA,TRBJ2-5
CAIRGGSSGPNSLQETQYF,TGTGCCATCAGAGGAGGGTCTAGCGGTCCCAACTCTCTCCAAGAGACCCAGTACTTC,TRBV10-3,TRBD2,many,TRBJ2-5
CASSPRLRKEKLFF,TGTGCCAGCAGCCCAAGGCTCAGGAAGGAAAAACTGTTTTTT,TRBV7-9,NA,many,TRBJ1-4
CASRWTGLKGEAFF,TGTGCCAGCAGATGGACAGGATTAAAGGGTGAAGCTTTCTTT,TRBV12-3/TRBV12-4,TRBD1,many,TRBJ1-1
CASSYSGVSPEAFF,TGTGCCAGCAGTTACTCGGGCGTGAGCCCTGAAGCTTTCTTT,TRBV6-5,NA,many,TRBJ1-1
CASSSISGGAETQYF,TGTGCCAGCAGTTCGATTAGCGGGGGGGCAGAGACCCAGTACTTC,TRBV27,TRBD2,many,TRBJ2-5
CASSLTGKRQRAEAFF,TGTGCCAGCAGTCTCACGGGAAAGCGGCAACGCGCTGAAGCTTTCTTT,TRBV6-1,NA,many,TRBJ1-1
CSARSAGTQNTGELFF,TGCAGTGCTAGAAGTGCGGGGACACAGAACACCGGGGAGCTGTTTTTT,TRBV20-1,NA,NA,TRBJ2-2
CSARSGTGVVNSPLHF,TGCAGTGCTAGATCCGGGACAGGGGTTGTAAATTCACCCCTCCACTTT,TRBV20-1,TRBD1,many,TRBJ1-6
CASSQGIQGVAYNSPLHF,TGCGCCAGCAGCCAAGGTATCCAGGGTGTGGCGTATAATTCACCCCTCCACTTT,TRBV4-1,NA,many,TRBJ1-6
CASSRRPFLAEDSYNEQFF,TGTGCCAGCAGCCGACGACCATTTTTGGCCGAGGACTCTTACAATGAGCAGTTCTTC,TRBV7-9,NA,NA,TRBJ2-1
CASSPTQGAIAGNQPQHF,TGTGCCAGCAGTCCTACACAGGGGGCGATCGCTGGCAATCAGCCCCAGCATTTT,TRBV6-1,TRBD1,many,TRBJ1-5
CASSSQGADEQYF,TGTGCCAGCAGCTCACAGGGGGCGGACGAGCAGTACTTC,TRBV7-3,TRBD1,many,TRBJ2-7
CASSFAGTRNSPLHF,TGTGCCAGCAGCTTTGCCGGGACTCGGAATTCACCCCTCCACTTT,TRBV7-9,NA,NA,TRBJ1-6
CASSQELVSYEQYF,TGTGCCAGCAGCCAAGAGTTAGTCTCCTACGAGCAGTACTTC,TRBV3-1,NA,many,TRBJ2-7
CASSSFQGAETQYF,TGTGCCAGCAGCTCTTTCCAGGGGGCGGAGACCCAGTACTTC,TRBV7-9,TRBD1,NA,TRBJ2-5